Included here is one T cell receptor beta chain sequence, with context. This sample is drawn from a study of CD8 T cells in ankylosing spondylitis. MiXCR, run by TCRdb on the 5' RACE reads, gives a single entry per CDR3 protein. The sample holds 200,000 or so distinct CDR3 sequences, roughly 18% seen once. CDR1 is MNHNS and CDR2 is SASEGT in the germline V gene. This CDR3 spans 14 amino acids. Trimming removed 10 bases at V and 5 bases at J, with 20 bases between. The sample taken for sequencing was blood, either unsorted or a sorted T cell fraction (not recorded which). The sequence was collected from a male donor aged 5-30 years with ankylosing spondylitis or in good health (not recorded which). The chain links TRBV6-1 to TRBJ2-5, with a possible D match to TRBD1 (6 bases). The CDR3 sequence: CATKEQGFGETQYF. CDR3 nucleotides: TGTGCCACAAAGGAACAGGGTTTCGGGGAGACCCAGTACTTC.